The clone carrying this T cell receptor (beta chain) showed up many times. The antigen is unknown. TCRdb reprocessed the 5' RACE reads via MiXCR and lists one record per CDR3 protein. The table includes about 250,000 distinct CDR3 sequences, 7.5% detected once. The entry originates in a study of identical twins. General study results and limits: Reduced insertions were recorded for abundant cord blood beta clonotypes, with no such pattern in memory repertoires.

The CDR3 totals 15 residues. The V segment lost 6 bases and the J segment 13 bases; nucleotides outside the gene matches: 17. Per the germline V gene, CDR1 is MNHNS and CDR2 is SASEGT. These sequences were also reported in another study, on yellow fever vaccine responses in identical twins.

This sequence originates from a woman aged 18-29 years in good health. The chain recombines TRBV6-1 with TRBJ2-1, with 8 nucleotides matching TRBD2. Sequenced sample: CD8+ T cells sorted from blood. The CDR3 here is CASSAGGAPHLSQFF. CDR3 nucleotides: TGTGCCAGCAGCGCCGGGGGGGCCCCCCATTTATCCCAGTTCTTC.